This TCR beta chain emerged from a study of T cells in tumors after PD-1 blockade. The assay was immunoSEQ multiplex PCR, and TCRdb's table has in-frame clones only and misses some. This table has tens of thousands of clones, more than 65% appearing once. V lost 5 bases and J 4 bases, leaving 14 bases between the germline ends. The CDR3 totals 14 residues. CDR1 is LNHDA and CDR2 is SQIVND in the germline V gene (reference sequence). The source of this sequence is a human donor with advanced basal cell or squamous cell carcinoma (not recorded which). Source: PBMCs, taken before anti-PD-1 therapy. The chain links TRBV19 to TRBJ1-1; D is ambiguous. CDR3 in DNA: TGTGCCAGTAGTTTAACCTCGGGTGTCACTGAAGCTTTCTTT. Translated: CASSLTSGVTEAFF.